Following are 14 T cell receptor beta chains from one sample sequenced in a study of blood T cell repertoires in COVID-19. Profiled with immunoSEQ multiplex PCR; TCRdb holds only in-frame clones, not every one. The sample holds roughly 210,000 clones; around 84% are singletons and the top ten take more than 9%. The sequenced material came from peripheral blood. These receptors were taken from a woman aged 80 or over with COVID-19, enrolled during active disease.

The chain recombines TRBV28 with TRBJ2-2; D possibly corresponds to TRBD1 (5 bases). V lost 6 bases and J lost 4, with 12 bases in between. CDR3 size: 14 residues. Germline V lookup: CDR1 MDHEN, CDR2 SYDVKM. CDR3 amino acids: CASSYQGGTGELFF. CDR3 DNA sequence: TGTGCCAGCAGCTATCAGGGTGGCACCGGGGAGCTGTTTTTT.

J is TRBJ2-3 and V is TRBV5-4; D might be TRBD1 (6 bases). This CDR3 is built from 15 residues. Per the germline V gene, CDR1 is SGHNT and CDR2 is YYREEE (reference sequence). Between the trimmed V and J ends, which lost 5 bases and 0 bases, there was a span of 13 bases. The CDR3 nucleotides read TGTGCCAGCAGTCCCGACAGGTTTAGCACAGATACGCAGTATTTT. Translation gives CASSPDRFSTDTQYF.

The gene calls are TRBV28 and TRBJ2-7; TRBD1 might be the D (5 bases). With 3 bases removed from V and 0 bases from J, the gap between germline ends came to 12 bases. This CDR3 comprises 15 residues. Germline values: CDR1 MDHEN, CDR2 SYDVKM. The CDR3 is CASSFGGHSSYEQYF. The CDR3 DNA is TGTGCCAGCAGTTTTGGTGGACACTCCTCCTACGAGCAGTACTTC.

The gene calls are TRBV28 and TRBJ1-5; tentatively, D is TRBD1 (5 bases). The V gene lost 5 bases and the J gene lost 5 bases, with 13 bases spanning the gap. The CDR3 runs to 14 residues. Germline CDR1 MDHEN, CDR2 SYDVKM. CDR3 protein: CASSPGLSHQPQHF. The CDR3 nucleotides read TGTGCCAGCAGTCCGGGACTTTCTCATCAGCCCCAGCATTTT.

The rearrangement uses TRBV9 and TRBJ2-3; 12 bases align to TRBD1. Germline loops: CDR1 SGDLS, CDR2 YYNGEE. The V gene end was trimmed by 3 bases and the J gene end by 3 bases; junction bases not matched to a gene: 8. The CDR3 is 17 amino acids. CDR3 nucleotide sequence: TGTGCCAGCAGCGCAAGCGGGACAGGGGGCGGGACAGATACGCAGTATTTT. Translation: CASSASGTGGGTDTQYF.

The V and J genes are TRBV18 and TRBJ2-3; 9 nucleotides line up with TRBD2. After removal of 3 bases from V and 2 bases from J, the junction contained 3 bases not matched to a gene. The CDR3 spans 15 residues. CDR1 is KGHSH, CDR2 LQKENI, per germline. The CDR3 coding sequence is TGTGCCAGCTCACCCCTAGCGGGGTCCACAGATACGCAGTATTTT. Encoded protein: CASSPLAGSTDTQYF.

This rearrangement joins TRBV9 to TRBJ1-3; a possible D gene is TRBD1 (6 bases). CDR1 is SGDLS, CDR2 YYNGEE, per germline. This CDR3 contains 14 residues. V was pared by 3 bases and J by 2 bases, with 9 bases between. The CDR3 bases are TGTGCCAGCAGCGCGGGGGGGCCTGGAAACACCATATATTTT. Protein: CASSAGGPGNTIYF.

The chain has TRBV2 and TRBJ1-1; weak D call: TRBD1 (5 bases). There are 13 residues in the CDR3. The ends were cut back, 6 bases at V and 1 base at J, with 9 bases in the middle. Germline V CDR1 and CDR2: SNHLY, FYNNEI. The CDR3 nucleotides are TGTGCCAGCAGAGGGGTCACGAACACTGAAGCTTTCTTT. It translates to CASRGVTNTEAFF.

The chain combines TRBV5-8 with TRBJ1-2; D is ambiguous. CDR1 is SGHTS, CDR2 YDEGEE, per germline. This CDR3 is 14 amino acids long. Trimming stripped 0 bases from V and 5 bases from J, with 11 bases between. The CDR3: CASSLEAGLYGYTF. The DNA for the CDR3 is TGTGCCAGCAGCTTGGAGGCCGGGTTGTATGGCTACACCTTC.

V usage is TRBV5-6 and J usage is TRBJ1-4; 9 bases are shared with TRBD1. The CDR3 is 17 residues long. The germline V gene encodes CDR1 SGHDT and CDR2 YYEEEE. J gave up 8 bases and V 3 bases, and 14 bases lay outside the gene matches. CDR3: CASSSKNNRDREEKLFF. The CDR3 DNA sequence: TGTGCCAGCAGCTCGAAAAACAACCGGGACAGGGAGGAAAAACTGTTTTTT.

J is TRBJ2-7 and V is TRBV5-6, with 9 bases fitting TRBD1. CDR3 length equals 15 residues. The J segment lost 0 bases and the V segment lost 4 bases, leaving 5 bases of the junction unmatched. CDR1 and CDR2 (germline): SGHDT, YYEEEE. The CDR3 sequence: CASSLWDRDSYEQYV. The CDR3 DNA is TGTGCCAGCAGCCTGTGGGACAGGGACTCCTACGAGCAGTACGTC.

The chain is built from TRBV7-2 and TRBJ1-2, with D perhaps TRBD1 (6 bases). V lost 2 bases to trimming and J lost 2 bases, with 12 bases between them. Germline CDR1 SGHTA, CDR2 FQGNSA. The CDR3 length is 15 residues. CDR3 in amino acids: CASSLIRDKNYGYTF. The CDR3 DNA sequence: TGTGCCAGCAGCTTAATTCGGGACAAGAACTATGGCTACACCTTC.

The chain recombines TRBV18 with TRBJ2-4; possibly TRBD2 for D (5 bases). The V end was cut by 3 bases, the J end by 3 bases, with 12 bases between. This CDR3 region has 15 residues. Germline CDR1 is KGHSH and CDR2 is LQKENI. CDR3 nucleotides: TGTGCCAGCTCACCGGTGGCTGGGAGCAAAAACATTCAGTACTTC. Its protein is CASSPVAGSKNIQYF.

The J gene is TRBJ1-5, the V gene TRBV6-1; tentative D call: TRBD1 (5 bases). CDR3 size: 17 residues. CDR1 MNHNS and CDR2 SASEGT come from the germline V gene. Trimming removed 2 bases from V and 3 bases from J, with 17 bases in between. The CDR3 region has the DNA TGTGCCAGCAGTGAACCCTTCCGGACACATAACAATCAGCCCCAGCATTTT. This translates into CASSEPFRTHNNQPQHF.